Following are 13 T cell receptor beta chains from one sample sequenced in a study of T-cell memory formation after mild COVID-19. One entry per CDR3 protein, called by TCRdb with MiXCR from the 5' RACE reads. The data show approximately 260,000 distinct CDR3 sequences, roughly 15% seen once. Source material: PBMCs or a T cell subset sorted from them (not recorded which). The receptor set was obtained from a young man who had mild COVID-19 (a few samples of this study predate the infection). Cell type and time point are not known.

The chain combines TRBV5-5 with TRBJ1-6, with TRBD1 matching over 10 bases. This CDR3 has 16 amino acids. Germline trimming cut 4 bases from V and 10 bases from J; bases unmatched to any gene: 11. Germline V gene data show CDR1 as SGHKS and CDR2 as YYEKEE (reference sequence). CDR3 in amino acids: CASSPPGTGDFSPLHF. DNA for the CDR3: TGTGCCAGCAGCCCACCCGGGACAGGGGACTTCTCACCCCTCCACTTT.

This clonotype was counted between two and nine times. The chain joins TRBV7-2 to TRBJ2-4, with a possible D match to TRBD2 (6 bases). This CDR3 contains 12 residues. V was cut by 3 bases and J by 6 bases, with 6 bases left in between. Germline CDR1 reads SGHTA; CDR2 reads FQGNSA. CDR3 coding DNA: TGTGCCAGCAGCTTCGGGGGAAACATTCAGTACTTC. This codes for CASSFGGNIQYF.

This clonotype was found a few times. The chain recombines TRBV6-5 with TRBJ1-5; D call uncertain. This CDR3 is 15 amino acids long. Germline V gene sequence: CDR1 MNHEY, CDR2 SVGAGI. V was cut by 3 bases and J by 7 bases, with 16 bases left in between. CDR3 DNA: TGTGCCAGCAGTTATTCCCCTTGGGCAGGCCAGCCCCAGCATTTT. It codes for CASSYSPWAGQPQHF.

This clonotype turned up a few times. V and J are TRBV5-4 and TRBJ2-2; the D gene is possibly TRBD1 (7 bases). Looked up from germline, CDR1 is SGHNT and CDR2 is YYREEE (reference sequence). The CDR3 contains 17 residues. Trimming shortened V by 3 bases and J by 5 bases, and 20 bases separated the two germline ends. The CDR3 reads CASSSPTRGVVTGELFF. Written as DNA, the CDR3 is TGTGCCAGCAGCTCCCCAACCAGGGGGGTTGTTACCGGGGAGCTGTTTTTT.

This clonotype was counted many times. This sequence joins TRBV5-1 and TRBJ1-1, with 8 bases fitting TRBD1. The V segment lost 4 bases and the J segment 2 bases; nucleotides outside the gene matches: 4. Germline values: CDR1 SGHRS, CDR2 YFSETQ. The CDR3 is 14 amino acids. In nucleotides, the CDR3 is TGCGCCAGCAGCACCGGACAGGGTAACACTGAAGCTTTCTTT. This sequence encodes CASSTGQGNTEAFF. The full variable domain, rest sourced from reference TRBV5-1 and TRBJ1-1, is KAGVTQTPRYLIKTRGQQVTLSCSPISGHRSVSWYQQTPGQGLQFLFEYFSETQRNKGNFPGRFSGRQFSNSRSEMNVSTLELGDSALYLCASSTGQGNTEAFFGQGTRLTVV.

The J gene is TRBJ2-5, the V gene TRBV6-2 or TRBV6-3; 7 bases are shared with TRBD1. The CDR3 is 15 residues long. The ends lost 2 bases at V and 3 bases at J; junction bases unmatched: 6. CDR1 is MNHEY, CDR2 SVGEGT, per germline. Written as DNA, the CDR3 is TGTGCCAGCAGTTACCCAAGCACAGGGGAAGAGACCCAGTACTTC. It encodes CASSYPSTGEETQYF.

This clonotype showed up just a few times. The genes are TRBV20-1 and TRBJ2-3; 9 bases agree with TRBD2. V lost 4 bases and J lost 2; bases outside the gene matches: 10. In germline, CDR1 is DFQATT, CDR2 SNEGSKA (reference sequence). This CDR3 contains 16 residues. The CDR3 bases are TGCAGTGCTAAGCGGGGGGTCGGTCTTGACACAGATACGCAGTATTTT. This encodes CSAKRGVGLDTDTQYF.

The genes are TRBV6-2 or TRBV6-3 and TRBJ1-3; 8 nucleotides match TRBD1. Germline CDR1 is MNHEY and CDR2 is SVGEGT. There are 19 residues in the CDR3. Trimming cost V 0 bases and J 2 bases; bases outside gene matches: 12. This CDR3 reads CASSYSKDREPIPGNTIYF. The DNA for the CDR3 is TGTGCCAGCAGTTACTCGAAGGACAGGGAGCCGATTCCTGGAAACACCATATATTTT.

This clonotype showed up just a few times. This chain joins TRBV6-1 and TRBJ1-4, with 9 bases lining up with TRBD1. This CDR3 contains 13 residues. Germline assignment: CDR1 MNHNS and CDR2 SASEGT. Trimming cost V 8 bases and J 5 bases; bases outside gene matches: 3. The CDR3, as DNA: TGTGCCAGCGAGGACAGGGGCAATGAAAAACTGTTTTTT. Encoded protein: CASEDRGNEKLFF.

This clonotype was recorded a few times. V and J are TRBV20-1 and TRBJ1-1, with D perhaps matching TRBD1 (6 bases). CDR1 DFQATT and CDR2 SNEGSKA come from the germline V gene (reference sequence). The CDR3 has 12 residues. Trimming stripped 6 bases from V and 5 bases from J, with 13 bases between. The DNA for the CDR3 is TGCAGTGCCGCCGGAGGGGGAACTGAAGCTTTCTTT. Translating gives CSAAGGGTEAFF.

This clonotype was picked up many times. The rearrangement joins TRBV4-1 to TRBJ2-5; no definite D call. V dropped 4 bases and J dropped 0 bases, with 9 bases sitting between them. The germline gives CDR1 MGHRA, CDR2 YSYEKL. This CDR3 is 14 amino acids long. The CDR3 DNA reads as TGCGCCAGCAGCCCCCGAGGCCACCAAGAGACCCAGTACTTC. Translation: CASSPRGHQETQYF.

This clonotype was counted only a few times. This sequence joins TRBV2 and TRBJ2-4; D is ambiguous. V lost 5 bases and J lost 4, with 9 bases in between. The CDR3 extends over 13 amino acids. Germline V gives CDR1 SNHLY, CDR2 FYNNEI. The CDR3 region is CASSQDGKNIQYF. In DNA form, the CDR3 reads TGTGCCAGCAGTCAGGACGGTAAAAACATTCAGTACTTC.

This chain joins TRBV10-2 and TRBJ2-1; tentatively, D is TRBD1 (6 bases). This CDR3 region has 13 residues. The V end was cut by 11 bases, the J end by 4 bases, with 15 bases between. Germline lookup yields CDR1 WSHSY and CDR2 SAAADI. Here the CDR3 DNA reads TGCGCCGTACTCCGGGACAATTACAATGAGCAGTTCTTC. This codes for CAVLRDNYNEQFF.